Following are 14 T cell receptor beta chains from one sample sequenced in a study of shared clonotypes between healthy human individuals. Assay used: immunoSEQ multiplex PCR; TCRdb lists only in-frame clones, some missing. This sample carries 950,000 to 1,300,000 clones, about 74% of them seen once, and the ten largest clones take nearly 1.5%. Sequencing input: memory CD4+ T cells sorted from blood. Stated subset: CD45RA-negative fraction. These receptors came from a man aged 18 to 29 in good health.

V and J are TRBV25-1 and TRBJ2-5; 10 bases match TRBD2. The assigned J gene may be wrong: the sequence end matches TRBJ2-7 better. The CDR3 is made up of 15 amino acids. In germline, CDR1 is MGHDK, CDR2 SYGVNS. The CDR3 sequence: CASSAALAGSYEQYF. CDR3 DNA: TGTGCCAGCAGTGCCGCACTAGCGGGATCCTACGAGCAGTACTTC.

J is TRBJ1-2 and V is TRBV6-1; D not certain. Trimming shortened V by 6 bases and J by 9 bases, and 11 bases separated the two germline ends. CDR1 is MNHNS and CDR2 is SASEGT in the germline V gene. The CDR3 consists of 11 residues. The CDR3 DNA reads TGTGCCAGCAGGCCCGCTTTGAGCTACACCTTC. Its translation: CASRPALSYTF.

V usage is TRBV10-1 and J usage is TRBJ1-1, with unresolved D. The CDR3 contains 14 residues. Trimming took off 1 base at V and 1 base at J, with 7 bases between the two ends. Germline V gene lookup returns CDR1 WNHNN and CDR2 SYGVQD (reference sequence). CDR3 sequence reads: CASSEYVGNTEAFF. The CDR3 DNA sequence: TGCGCCAGCAGTGAGTACGTCGGGAACACTGAAGCTTTCTTT.

This clone was seen many times. The V gene is TRBV6-1, the J gene TRBJ1-5; D is perhaps TRBD1 (6 bases). The V and J ends lost 7 bases and 8 bases respectively, with 9 bases between them. Germline V CDR1 and CDR2: MNHNS, SASEGT. The length of the CDR3 is 11 residues. The DNA of the CDR3 is TGTGCCAGCACCAACAGGGAGCCCCAGCATTTT. Protein: CASTNREPQHF.

The gene calls are TRBV5-8 and TRBJ1-1; possible D gene TRBD1, 6 bases. Trimming removed 4 bases at V and 5 bases at J, with 18 bases between. The germline CDR1 and CDR2 sequences are SGHTS and YDEGEE. This CDR3 region has 15 residues. CDR3 protein: CASSPGRGGRTEAFF. The CDR3 DNA reads TGTGCCAGCAGCCCGGGCAGGGGCGGAAGGACTGAAGCTTTCTTT.

This sequence joins TRBV7-9 and TRBJ2-2; possible D gene TRBD1, 5 bases. The V gene's germline CDR1 is SEHNR and CDR2 FQNEAQ (reference sequence). Trimming took off 1 base at V and 2 bases at J, with 11 bases between the two ends. This CDR3 region has 16 residues. The CDR3 region is CASSLVAGINTGELFF. The DNA for the CDR3 is TGTGCCAGCAGCTTAGTTGCAGGGATTAACACCGGGGAGCTGTTTTTT.

The gene calls are TRBV11-2 and TRBJ2-7, with TRBD2 matching over 12 bases. Germline V lookup: CDR1 SGHAT, CDR2 FQNNGV. The CDR3 extends over 16 amino acids. J lost 0 bases, V lost 2 bases, and 2 bases had no gene match. The CDR3 nucleotides read TGTGCCAGCAGCTTAATGACTAGCGGGAGCTCCTACGAGCAGTACTTC. Amino acid sequence: CASSLMTSGSSYEQYF. The variable domain in full, with the rest retrieved from reference TRBV11-2 and TRBJ2-7, is EAGVAQSPRYKIIEKRQSVAFWCNPISGHATLYWYQQILGQGPKLLIQFQNNGVVDDSQLPKDRFSAERLKGVDSTLKIQPAKLEDSAVYLCASSLMTSGSSYEQYFGPGTRLTVT.

This clone occurred once. V and J are TRBV5-6 and TRBJ1-4; D is undetermined. Deletions cut 0 bases from V and 2 bases from J, with 5 bases between. Germline CDR1 reads SGHDT; CDR2 reads YYEEEE. The CDR3 runs to 14 residues. CDR3 in amino acids: CASSLAGTNEKLFF. The CDR3 region has the DNA TGTGCCAGCAGCTTGGCGGGTACTAATGAAAAACTGTTTTTT.

This clone was detected only once. The CDR3 loop is CASSFGQDSTYEQYF. As DNA, the CDR3 is TGTGCCAGCAGCTTTGGACAGGACTCCACCTACGAGCAGTACTTC. This chain links TRBV5-4 with TRBJ2-7, with 7 bases identical to TRBD1. Germline CDR1 SGHNT, CDR2 YYREEE (reference sequence). The CDR3 consists of 15 residues. After removal of 2 bases from V and 2 bases from J, the junction contained 7 bases not matched to a gene.

V is TRBV27 and J is TRBJ2-5; D assignment may be TRBD1 or TRBD2 (5 bases each). Per the germline V gene, CDR1 is MNHEY and CDR2 is SMNVEV (reference sequence). The CDR3 runs to 16 residues. The V and J ends lost 6 bases and 4 bases respectively, with 21 bases between them. Written as DNA, the CDR3 is TGTGCCAGCAGCCGACGGAGTGGGTCTGGGGGAGAGACCCAGTACTTC. Translated: CASSRRSGSGGETQYF.

The chain uses TRBV6-4 and TRBJ2-7; 8 positions agree with TRBD2. The V gene end was trimmed by 6 bases and the J gene end by 2 bases; junction bases not matched to a gene: 12. Germline assignment: CDR1 MRHNA and CDR2 SNTAGT. The length of the CDR3 is 16 residues. CDR3 in amino acids: CASRSPGLAGPYEQYF. The CDR3, as DNA: TGTGCCAGCAGGTCCCCCGGGCTAGCGGGCCCCTACGAGCAGTACTTC.

This clone has a single count. CDR3 sequence reads: CASSIAGAGQSYEQYF. As DNA, the CDR3 is TGTGCCAGTAGTATAGCCGGGGCGGGACAAAGCTACGAGCAGTACTTC. V and J are TRBV19 and TRBJ2-7; D is tentatively TRBD1 or TRBD2 (6 bases each). Between the trimmed V and J ends, which lost 1 base and 3 bases, there was a span of 16 bases. CDR1 and CDR2 (germline): LNHDA, SQIVND (reference sequence). The CDR3 is made up of 16 amino acids.

This chain uses TRBV10-3 with TRBJ1-5; D is undetermined. The CDR3 spans 14 residues. V lost 3 bases, J lost 2 bases, and 8 bases lay in between. The germline gives CDR1 ENHRY, CDR2 SYGVKD. The CDR3 loop is CAISEYGGNQPQHF. The DNA for the CDR3 is TGTGCCATCAGTGAATACGGTGGCAATCAGCCCCAGCATTTT.

This CDR3 is CASSPSSANSYNEQFF. The CDR3 coding sequence is TGTGCCAGCAGTCCTTCTAGCGCGAATTCCTACAATGAGCAGTTCTTC. The V gene is TRBV28, the J gene TRBJ2-1, with TRBD2 as a possible D gene (6 bases). The CDR3 runs to 16 residues. Trimming cost V 5 bases and J 1 base, with 15 bases left between them. The germline CDR1 and CDR2 sequences are MDHEN and SYDVKM.